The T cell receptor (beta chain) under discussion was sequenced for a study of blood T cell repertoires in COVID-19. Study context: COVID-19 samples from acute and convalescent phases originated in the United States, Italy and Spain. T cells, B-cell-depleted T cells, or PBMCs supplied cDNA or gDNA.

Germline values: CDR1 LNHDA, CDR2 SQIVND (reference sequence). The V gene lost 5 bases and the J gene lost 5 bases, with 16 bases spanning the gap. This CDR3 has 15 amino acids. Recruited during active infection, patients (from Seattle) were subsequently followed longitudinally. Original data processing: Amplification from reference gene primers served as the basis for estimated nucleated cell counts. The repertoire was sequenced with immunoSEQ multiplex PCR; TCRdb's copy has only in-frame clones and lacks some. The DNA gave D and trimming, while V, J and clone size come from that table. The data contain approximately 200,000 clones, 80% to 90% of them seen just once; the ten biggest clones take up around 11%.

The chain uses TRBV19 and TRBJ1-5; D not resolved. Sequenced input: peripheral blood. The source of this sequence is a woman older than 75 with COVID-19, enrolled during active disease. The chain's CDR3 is CASSSRAGSHQPQHF. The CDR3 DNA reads TGTGCCAGTAGTTCTCGGGCGGGGTCGCATCAGCCCCAGCATTTT. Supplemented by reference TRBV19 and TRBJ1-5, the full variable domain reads DGGITQSPKYLFRKEGQNVTLSCEQNLNHDAMYWYRQDPGQGLRLIYYSQIVNDFQKGDIAEGYSVSREKKESFPLTVTSAQKNPTAFYLCASSSRAGSHQPQHFGDGTRLSIL.